The rows below give T cell receptor beta chains drawn from one sample of a study of blood T cell repertoires in COVID-19. Some clones are missing from TCRdb's copy, which holds only in-frame ones; the method was immunoSEQ multiplex PCR. The sample has roughly 300,000 clones, more than 70% seen once. Sequencing input: peripheral blood. These receptors were obtained from a woman aged 45-59 years who had recovered from COVID-19. Both conserved end residues are part of each CDR3. Expanded clones are given a class, and other clones once, few, many or no size at all.

j_call,v_call,clone_size,cdr3_aa
TRBJ2-1,TRBV2,-,CASSGREAAYNEQFF
TRBJ2-6,TRBV6-2/TRBV6-3,-,CASSYQTGRASGANVLTF
TRBJ2-2,TRBV9,-,CASSYSNTGELFF
TRBJ2-7,TRBV4-3,-,CASSLQTSGSYEQYF
TRBJ2-7,TRBV6-2/TRBV6-3,-,CASSLTRLEQYF
TRBJ1-2,TRBV28,few,CASRLGQGFYGYTF
TRBJ2-5,TRBV4-1,-,CASSLQAPTTGQETQYF
TRBJ2-7,TRBV18,-,CASSVGTSGRTGEQYF
TRBJ1-5,TRBV6-2/TRBV6-3,-,CASSQAMRSNQPQHF
TRBJ2-7,TRBV19,once,CASSDGSAYEQYF
TRBJ1-2,TRBV28,-,CASSRGAANYGYTF
TRBJ2-3,TRBV7-2,-,CASGPSGREDTQYF
TRBJ1-2,TRBV6-5,-,CASSRDRASRDGYTF
TRBJ2-2,TRBV15,-,CATSRHGGGANTGELFF
TRBJ1-2,TRBV7-2,-,CASSSTKGSGGLYGYTF
TRBJ2-1,TRBV4-2,-,CASSQAGGPGDLQFF
TRBJ1-6,TRBV30,-,CAWSFLRTANSPLHF
TRBJ2-5,TRBV15,-,CATSKQGSQETQYF
TRBJ1-5,TRBV19,-,CASSIGRQGRNQPQHF
TRBJ2-2,TRBV5-1,-,CASSPDSTGELFF
TRBJ2-7,TRBV5-1,once,CASSLGGTGADEQYF
TRBJ2-7,TRBV7-2,once,CASSLGWTSGYEQYF
TRBJ2-2,TRBV5-1,-,CASSALLASGELFF
TRBJ1-3,TRBV7-2,once,CASSLDRDSGNTIYF
TRBJ1-6,TRBV10-3,-,CAISGSGEGDSPLHF
TRBJ2-7,TRBV2,-,CASRPRAGPYEQYF
TRBJ1-6,TRBV18,once,CASSRGTGDNSPLHF
TRBJ1-2,TRBV3-1/TRBV3-2,-,CASSLSGSNYGYTF
TRBJ1-1,TRBV29-1,-,CSGHGQGNTEAFF
TRBJ1-5,TRBV27,once,CASHDQGLGNQPQHF
TRBJ2-1,TRBV5-1,few,CASSLAIAGGYNEQFF
TRBJ2-2,TRBV6-5,few,CASRADRANTGELFF
TRBJ1-2,TRBV6-5,-,CASNPDKSGVYGYTF
TRBJ2-2,TRBV2,-,CASSPRGSRSTGELFF
TRBJ1-1,TRBV15,-,CATSRDIRRGLRAEAFF
TRBJ2-3,TRBV10-3,-,CAISESRGTGDTDTQYF
TRBJ2-5,TRBV19,-,CASSYRTGTRETQYF
TRBJ2-5,TRBV2,-,CASNLDTQETQYF
TRBJ1-1,TRBV18,-,CASSPGRTGTEAFF